These 27 T cell receptor beta chains share one sample of origin, sequenced in a study of beta chain features in type 1 diabetes. cDNA synthesis used the whole RNA isolate, giving expressed TCRB sequences. Using immunoSEQ multiplex PCR, the repertoire was profiled, and TCRdb retains in-frame clones only, with some absent. This sample has fewer than 250,000 clones, with 13% to 15% found just once. The sequencing sample was made of naive CD4+ T cells from blood. These receptors all come from a woman aged 40 to 50 in good health.

Only a few counts were recorded for this clone. V and J are TRBV7-8 and TRBJ2-3, with TRBD2 identical over 10 bases. V trimming: 0 bases; J trimming: 1 base; junction bases outside the gene matches: 10. This CDR3 has 19 residues. Germline lookup yields CDR1 SGHVS and CDR2 FQNEAQ. The CDR3 sequence: CASSLAAPAGGPGTDTQYF. Here the CDR3 DNA reads TGTGCCAGCAGCTTAGCGGCTCCAGCGGGGGGGCCGGGCACAGATACGCAGTATTTT.

This clone was picked up a small number of times. This chain links TRBV6-1 with TRBJ2-2, with a weak D call TRBD2 (5 bases). V lost 1 base to trimming and J lost 1 base, with 7 bases between them. CDR3 size: 15 residues. Germline values: CDR1 MNHNS, CDR2 SASEGT. The CDR3 reads CASSEVAGNTGELFF. Written as DNA, the CDR3 is TGTGCCAGCAGTGAAGTGGCGGGGAACACCGGGGAGCTGTTTTTT.

The V gene is TRBV19, the J gene TRBJ2-7, with TRBD1 matching over 9 bases. CDR3 length equals 17 residues. V gave up 4 bases and J gave up 0 bases; unmatched junction bases: 10. Germline V gives CDR1 LNHDA, CDR2 SQIVND (reference sequence). CDR3 in amino acids: CASSTIFGTGFSYEQYF. The CDR3 DNA reads as TGTGCCAGTAGTACCATTTTCGGGACAGGGTTCTCCTACGAGCAGTACTTC.

This chain connects TRBV9 to TRBJ2-5, with 10 positions matching TRBD2. Per germline, CDR1 SGDLS and CDR2 YYNGEE. The length of the CDR3 is 16 residues. V lost 0 bases and J lost 12; bases outside the gene matches: 14. The CDR3 nucleotides are TGTGCCAGCAGCGTAGACGAGCGACTAGCGGGCAACGCCGAGTACTTC. It is translated as CASSVDERLAGNAEYF.

The V call is TRBV10-3, the J call TRBJ2-3, with 7 bases identical to TRBD2. The length of the CDR3 is 13 residues. After removal of 9 bases from V and 5 bases from J, the junction contained 8 bases not matched to a gene. CDR1 ENHRY and CDR2 SYGVKD come from the germline V gene. CDR3 DNA: TGTGCCATATCGGCGGGGGTAATAGATACGCAGTATTTT. It specifies CAISAGVIDTQYF.

This clone was seen at least ten times. This rearrangement joins TRBV23-1 to TRBJ2-5, with D uncertain. TRBV23-1 is filed as an ORF, its function uncertain. The length of the CDR3 is 14 residues. The V and J ends lost 1 base and 5 bases respectively, with 11 bases between them. The chain's CDR3 is CASSQYCSGETQYF. CDR3 sequence (DNA): TGCGCCAGCAGTCAATATTGCTCCGGGGAGACCCAGTACTTC.

This clone has only a few counts. The DNA of the CDR3 is TGTGCCACCAGCAAGGACCAGCGGGAGACCCAGTACTTC. Translating gives CATSKDQRETQYF. This sequence joins TRBV15 and TRBJ2-5, with D perhaps TRBD2 (5 bases). Trimming removed 4 bases at V and 5 bases at J, with 11 bases between. Per germline, CDR1 LNHNV and CDR2 YYDKDF (reference sequence). The CDR3 runs to 13 residues.

This clone was seen a few times. The V and J genes are TRBV27 and TRBJ2-7, with no clear D. This CDR3 spans 15 amino acids. Trimming removed 2 bases at V and 0 bases at J, with 11 bases between. Germline V gives CDR1 MNHEY, CDR2 SMNVEV (reference sequence). The DNA of the CDR3 is TGTGCCAGCAGTTTAACGCGGTCGATCTCCTACGAGCAGTACTTC. Residues: CASSLTRSISYEQYF.

As concerns this clone: A read error may account for a junction end that differs from germline. The rearrangement joins TRBV10-3 to TRBJ1-6; no firm D call. The CDR3 length is 13 residues. The germline CDR1 and CDR2 sequences are ENHRY and SYGVKD. The CDR3 loop is CASSGREGGPLHF. CDR3 DNA: TGTGCCAGCAGTGGACGGGAAGGAGGACCCCTCCACTTT.

In its sample, this clone was seen a few times. The rearrangement uses TRBV6-1 and TRBJ2-2; D might be TRBD1 (6 bases). This CDR3 is 15 amino acids long. Germline loops: CDR1 MNHNS, CDR2 SASEGT. V lost 4 bases and J 1 base, leaving 10 bases between the germline ends. The CDR3 region has the DNA TGTGCCAGCAGTGTGGACAGTCTGAACACCGGGGAGCTGTTTTTT. It translates to CASSVDSLNTGELFF.

This chain joins TRBV6-5 and TRBJ1-2; 8 nucleotides line up with TRBD1. The germline gives CDR1 MNHEY, CDR2 SVGAGI. V trimming: 7 bases; J trimming: 6 bases; junction bases outside the gene matches: 7. The CDR3 contains 13 residues. This CDR3 is CASKRTGQNGYTF. The DNA of the CDR3 is TGTGCCAGCAAGAGGACAGGGCAGAATGGCTACACCTTC.

This clone was seen a handful of times. The chain combines TRBV6-4 with TRBJ2-5; 8 positions match TRBD2. The CDR3 loop spans 19 amino acids. Germline assignment: CDR1 MRHNA and CDR2 SNTAGT. J was trimmed by 5 bases and V by 10 bases; bases with no gene match: 27. The CDR3 loop reads CATHPPPFGGAGLGETQYF. DNA for the CDR3: TGTGCCACCCATCCGCCTCCCTTCGGGGGGGCCGGGTTGGGTGAGACCCAGTACTTC.

The J gene is TRBJ1-6, the V gene TRBV7-2; D gene ambiguous. CDR1 and CDR2 (germline): SGHTA, FQGNSA. V gave up 4 bases and J gave up 5 bases, with 12 bases separating them. CDR3 size: 15 residues. CDR3 region: CASSSQTRDNSPLHF. CDR3 bases: TGTGCCAGCAGCTCTCAGACACGAGATAATTCACCCCTCCACTTT.

The J gene is TRBJ2-7, the V gene TRBV11-2; unclear D gene. The CDR3 has 15 amino acids. Trimming removed 5 bases from V and 0 bases from J, with 14 bases in between. The germline V gene encodes CDR1 SGHAT and CDR2 FQNNGV. The DNA for the CDR3 is TGTGCCAGCAGCCTAATCCCGACATCCTCCTACGAGCAGTACTTC. This gives the protein CASSLIPTSSYEQYF.

The rearrangement uses TRBV5-1 and TRBJ2-5; a weak D match, TRBD2 (5 bases). CDR1 and CDR2 (germline): SGHRS, YFSETQ. Trimming stripped 5 bases from V and 2 bases from J, with 7 bases between. There are 12 residues in the CDR3. CDR3 coding DNA: TGCGCCAGCAGACGGACTCAAGAGACCCAGTACTTC. It yields the protein CASRRTQETQYF.

The rearrangement links TRBV27 to TRBJ1-5; unclear D gene. The CDR3 contains 16 residues. Between the trimmed V and J ends, which lost 7 bases and 2 bases, there was a span of 18 bases. Germline V gives CDR1 MNHEY, CDR2 SMNVEV (reference sequence). CDR3 coding DNA: TGTGCCAGCAAATTCGCGGACGGGGATGGCAATCAGCCCCAGCATTTT. Protein product: CASKFADGDGNQPQHF.

This clone was detected only a few times. V and J are TRBV6-5 and TRBJ2-1, with TRBD2 matching over 13 bases. The V gene end was trimmed by 2 bases and the J gene end by 6 bases; junction bases not matched to a gene: 1. The CDR3 has 15 residues. Per the germline V gene, CDR1 is MNHEY and CDR2 is SVGAGI. In DNA form, the CDR3 reads TGTGCCAGCAGTTACCGGACTAGCGGGGGCAATGAGCAGTTCTTC. Translated, it gives CASSYRTSGGNEQFF.

There are a few counts of this clone. The chain uses TRBV25-1 and TRBJ1-2, with D perhaps matching TRBD1 (5 bases). Germline-derived CDR1 and CDR2 are MGHDK and SYGVNS. The V end was cut by 5 bases, the J end by 0 bases, with 13 bases between. The CDR3 has 15 amino acids. The CDR3 DNA reads TGTGCCAGCAGTACCCCTGGGGGGGCTAACTATGGCTACACCTTC. This gives the protein CASSTPGGANYGYTF.

The chain uses TRBV2 and TRBJ2-1; 8 bases are a match to TRBD2. CDR1 is SNHLY, CDR2 FYNNEI, per germline. Germline trimming cut 6 bases from V and 9 bases from J; bases unmatched to any gene: 10. The CDR3 consists of 14 residues. The CDR3 DNA is TGTGCCAGCAGGGGACTAGAGGCACGGGTTGAGCAGTTCTTC. Protein: CASRGLEARVEQFF.

This clone was detected a few times. The gene calls are TRBV5-1 and TRBJ1-5; D is ambiguous. V was clipped by 0 bases and J by 7 bases, with 11 bases between them. The CDR3 contains 14 residues. Germline CDR1 is SGHRS and CDR2 is YFSETQ. CDR3 DNA: TGCGCCAGCAGCTTGGCCGGAGGGTCCCAGCCCCAGCATTTT. It encodes CASSLAGGSQPQHF.

This chain uses TRBV5-6 with TRBJ1-1, with 9 bases lining up with TRBD1. The junction had 5 bases not matched to a gene; V was cut back by 5 bases and J by 6 bases. CDR1 SGHDT and CDR2 YYEEEE come from the germline V gene. The length of the CDR3 is 13 residues. CDR3 amino acids: CASRTGTGSEAFF. The DNA for the CDR3 is TGTGCCAGCAGAACTGGGACAGGGTCTGAAGCTTTCTTT.

This clone was seen a handful of times. The chain links TRBV7-2 to TRBJ2-2, with TRBD1 matching over 7 bases. The CDR3 consists of 14 residues. Germline V gene data show CDR1 as SGHTA and CDR2 as FQGNSA. The V and J ends lost 5 bases and 7 bases, in that order; junction bases with no gene match: 7. This CDR3 is CASSIPQGYGELFF. In DNA, the CDR3 is TGTGCCAGCAGCATACCACAGGGGTACGGGGAGCTGTTTTTT.

This clone was seen only a few times. This chain links TRBV18 with TRBJ1-1; D unclear. The CDR3 spans 12 residues. With 0 bases removed from V and 9 bases from J, the gap between germline ends came to 8 bases. Germline V lookup: CDR1 KGHSH, CDR2 LQKENI. This CDR3 reads CASSPPEKKAFF. CDR3 nucleotide sequence: TGTGCCAGCTCACCACCGGAGAAGAAAGCTTTCTTT.

In this sample, this clone turned up a few times. The genes are TRBV19 and TRBJ1-6, with a possible D match to TRBD1 (6 bases). V lost 7 bases, J lost 0 bases, and 19 bases lay in between. CDR3 size: 18 residues. The germline V gene has CDR1 LNHDA and CDR2 SQIVND (reference sequence). This CDR3 reads CASTAFSDRSSYNSPLHF. For the CDR3, the DNA is TGTGCCAGTACGGCGTTTTCCGACAGGAGCTCCTATAATTCACCCCTCCACTTT. The variable domain in full, with the rest retrieved from reference TRBV19 and TRBJ1-6, is DGGITQSPKYLFRKEGQNVTLSCEQNLNHDAMYWYRQDPGQGLRLIYYSQIVNDFQKGDIAEGYSVSREKKESFPLTVTSAQKNPTAFYLCASTAFSDRSSYNSPLHFGNGTRLTVT.

The genes are TRBV5-1 and TRBJ2-5; 9 bases match TRBD2. This CDR3 is 14 amino acids long. Germline V CDR1 and CDR2: SGHRS, YFSETQ. V gave up 4 bases and J gave up 4 bases; unmatched junction bases: 5. The CDR3 sequence: CASSMGLAGETQYF. In DNA form, the CDR3 reads TGCGCCAGCAGCATGGGACTAGCAGGAGAGACCCAGTACTTC.

This sequence joins TRBV7-2 and TRBJ2-3, with 13 bases aligning to TRBD2. The CDR3 is 15 residues long. Trimming took 6 bases from V and 3 from J; bases not matched to a gene: 3. Germline V gives CDR1 SGHTA, CDR2 FQGNSA. CDR3 coding DNA: TGTGCCAGCAGGCGGACTAGCGGGGGAACAGATACGCAGTATTTT. Translation: CASRRTSGGTDTQYF.

Ten or more counts support this clone. J is TRBJ2-7 and V is TRBV29-1; TRBD1 matches 9 bases. Germline assignment: CDR1 SQVTM and CDR2 ANQGSEA. V gave up 3 bases and J gave up 6 bases; unmatched junction bases: 6. This CDR3 contains 13 residues. Here the CDR3 reads CSVDRTGVGEQYF. The CDR3 region has the DNA TGCAGCGTTGACCGGACAGGGGTTGGCGAGCAGTACTTC.